The 17 T cell receptor beta chains in this list originate from one sample, sequenced in a study of T cells in Graves' hyperthyroidism and ophthalmopathy. TCR beta CDR3 regions were amplified from RNA. Carried out on the TCR CDR3, a first-round RT-PCR used the HTBI primer set. TCRdb analysed the multiplex PCR reads with MiXCR anew, one entry per CDR3 protein. The table includes 660,000 or so distinct CDR3 sequences, just under 45% detected once. Source material: peripheral blood or thyroid tissue (not recorded which). These TCRs come from an adult man with Graves' disease, either hyperthyroidism or ophthalmopathy (not recorded which).

This clonotype was seen a handful of times. The V and J genes are TRBV7-3 and TRBJ2-5, with D perhaps being TRBD1 or TRBD2 (5 bases each). V was shortened by 4 bases and J by 2 bases, with 17 bases between the two germline ends. CDR3 length equals 16 residues. Germline loops: CDR1 SGHTA, CDR2 FQGTGA. Written as DNA, the CDR3 is TGTGCCAGCAGCTCACCCGGGACCAAACATCAAGAGACCCAGTACTTC. Translating gives CASSSPGTKHQETQYF.

The V gene is TRBV7-9, the J gene TRBJ2-7; 9 bases map to TRBD2. The length of the CDR3 is 12 residues. From germline, CDR1 is SEHNR and CDR2 FQNEAQ (reference sequence). DNA for the CDR3: TGTGCTAACCTAGCGGGGTCCTACGAGCAGTACTTC. Its translation: CANLAGSYEQYF.

The rearrangement uses TRBV12-3 or TRBV12-4 and TRBJ1-2; no reliable D call. V lost 3 bases and J 10 bases, leaving 12 bases between the germline ends. The CDR3 covers 12 residues. CDR3 nucleotide sequence: TGTGCCAGCAGTTTTGCCAACCTCGACTACACCTTC. This gives the protein CASSFANLDYTF.

The V gene is TRBV10-3, the J gene TRBJ1-1, with 9 positions matching TRBD1. J lost 5 bases, V lost 6 bases, and 10 bases had no gene match. The CDR3 is 15 amino acids. CDR1 is ENHRY and CDR2 is SYGVKD in the germline V gene. CDR3 in amino acids: CAISLGTGSNTEAFF. The CDR3 bases are TGTGCCATCAGCCTTGGGACAGGGAGTAATACTGAAGCTTTCTTT.

This clonotype showed up just a few times. A read error may account for a junction end that differs from germline. The chain has TRBV20-1 and TRBJ1-3; the match to TRBD1 covers 8 bases. The CDR3 runs to 14 residues. Germline-derived CDR1 and CDR2 are DFQATT and SNEGSKA (reference sequence). In DNA, the CDR3 is TGCAGTGCCAGCGGACAGGGAAGTTCTAACAACATATATTTT. It is translated as CSASGQGSSNNIYF.

The V call is TRBV19, the J call TRBJ1-2; D ambiguous. Germline lookup yields CDR1 LNHDA and CDR2 SQIVND (reference sequence). V was pared by 1 base and J by 4 bases, with 7 bases between. The CDR3 totals 13 residues. The CDR3 DNA reads as TGTGCCAGTAGTATAGTTACCGCCTATGGCTACACCTTC. Protein: CASSIVTAYGYTF.

The rearrangement links TRBV20-1 to TRBJ1-2; 7 bases match TRBD1. V was pared by 3 bases and J by 4 bases, with 2 bases of the junction left unmatched. Looked up from germline, CDR1 is DFQATT and CDR2 is SNEGSKA (reference sequence). This CDR3 is 12 amino acids long. The CDR3 loop reads CSASRGAYGYTF. DNA for the CDR3: TGCAGTGCTAGCAGGGGGGCCTATGGCTACACCTTC.

This clonotype was observed many times. The chain is built from TRBV2 and TRBJ2-5; tentative D call: TRBD2 (6 bases). The CDR3 is 16 amino acids. With 2 bases removed from V and 4 bases from J, the gap between germline ends came to 17 bases. Germline V gene lookup returns CDR1 SNHLY and CDR2 FYNNEI. The CDR3 nucleotides are TGTGCCAGCAGTGAAATACGGCTAGCGAAAGGAGAGACCCAGTACTTC. Translating it yields CASSEIRLAKGETQYF.

The rearrangement uses TRBV11-1 and TRBJ2-5; 9 bases are a match to TRBD2. Germline lookup yields CDR1 SGHAT and CDR2 FQDESV (reference sequence). CDR3 length equals 16 residues. V gave up 5 bases and J gave up 0 bases; unmatched junction bases: 7. CDR3 sequence reads: CASSLLAGPYQETQYF. The CDR3 bases are TGTGCCAGCAGCCTCCTAGCGGGGCCGTACCAAGAGACCCAGTACTTC.

This clonotype turned up a few times. The chain combines TRBV7-2 with TRBJ1-1; D not resolved. Trimming left V 3 bases short and J 1 base short, with 6 bases between. The length of the CDR3 is 13 residues. Per germline, CDR1 SGHTA and CDR2 FQGNSA. CDR3 loop: CASSFETNTEAFF. The CDR3 DNA reads TGTGCCAGCAGCTTTGAAACGAACACTGAAGCTTTCTTT.

This clonotype was recorded many times. V and J are TRBV7-2 and TRBJ2-7, with 8 bases that match TRBD2. V lost 6 bases to trimming and J lost 0 bases; unmatched junction nucleotides: 4. This CDR3 has 14 residues. Germline values: CDR1 SGHTA, CDR2 FQGNSA. CDR3: CASRSGTSSYEQYF. The CDR3 coding sequence is TGTGCCAGCAGATCCGGGACTAGCTCCTACGAGCAGTACTTC.

This clonotype was found a few times. This clone may be a read error of a much larger clone one base away. This chain connects TRBV20-1 to TRBJ1-1, with D uncertain. Germline values: CDR1 DFQATT, CDR2 SNEGSKA (reference sequence). V was pared by 0 bases and J by 3 bases, with 2 bases between. The CDR3 is made up of 11 amino acids. CDR3 in DNA: TGCAGTGCTAGAGAGTACACTGAAGCTTTCTTT. Its translation is CSAREYTEAFF.

On this clonotype itself: A read error is possible here, since a much larger clone lies one base away. The rearrangement uses TRBV7-9 and TRBJ2-7, with 10 bases identical to TRBD1. V lost 3 bases, J lost 3 bases, and 5 bases stayed unmatched. Germline values: CDR1 SEHNR, CDR2 FQNEAQ (reference sequence). The CDR3 length is 15 residues. Here the CDR3 reads CASSFRDRGFYEQYF. In DNA form, the CDR3 reads TGTGCCAGCAGCTTCCGGGACAGGGGCTTCTACGAGCAGTACTTC. The complete variable domain, with remaining parts taken from reference TRBV7-9 and TRBJ2-7, reads DTGVSQNPRHKITKRGQNVTFRCDPISEHNRLYWYRQTLGQGPEFLTYFQNEAQLEKSRLLSDRFSAERPKGSFSTLEIQRTEQGDSAMYLCASSFRDRGFYEQYFGPGTRLTVT.

This clonotype showed up just a few times. A single base separates this from a much larger clone, so it may be a read error. The chain couples TRBV10-3 to TRBJ2-5; D remains unclear. Germline CDR1 is ENHRY and CDR2 is SYGVKD. V lost 4 bases, J lost 2 bases, and 2 bases lay in between. The CDR3 is made up of 11 amino acids. The CDR3 DNA reads as TGTGCCATCAGTGGACAAGAGACCCAGTACTTC. Protein sequence: CAISGQETQYF.

The genes are TRBV20-1 and TRBJ2-2; TRBD1 matches at 9 bases. The V gene end was trimmed by 6 bases and the J gene end by 5 bases; junction bases not matched to a gene: 4. The CDR3 is made up of 13 amino acids. Germline CDR1 reads DFQATT; CDR2 reads SNEGSKA (reference sequence). This chain's CDR3 is CSANGQGTGELFF. The CDR3 DNA is TGCAGTGCCAATGGACAGGGGACCGGGGAGCTGTTTTTT.

V usage is TRBV15 and J usage is TRBJ2-7, with 7 bases lining up with TRBD1. The CDR3 has 13 residues. Trimming took 4 bases from V and 4 from J; bases not matched to a gene: 4. The germline gives CDR1 LNHNV, CDR2 YYDKDF (reference sequence). In nucleotides, the CDR3 is TGTGCCACCAGCACCGGGACAGAATACGAGCAGTACTTC. This codes for CATSTGTEYEQYF.

Turning to this clonotype: Possible read error: a much larger clone is one base away. The V and J genes are TRBV29-1 and TRBJ2-5, with D perhaps matching TRBD2 (6 bases). This CDR3 comprises 11 residues. CDR1 SQVTM and CDR2 ANQGSEA come from the germline V gene. Trimming cost V 7 bases and J 5 bases, with 11 bases left between them. CDR3 coding DNA: TGCAGCGCGATCCTAGCGGAGACCCAGTACTTC. Encoded protein: CSAILAETQYF. The full variable domain, in which reference TRBV29-1 and TRBJ2-5 provide the parts outside the CDR3, is SAVISQKPSRDICQRGTSLTIQCQVDSQVTMMFWYRQQPGQSLTLIATANQGSEATYESGFVIDKFPISRPNLTFSTLTVSNMSPEDSSIYLCSAILAETQYFGPGTRLLVL.